Detailed here is one T cell receptor beta chain. The data derive from a study of blood T cell repertoires in COVID-19. Clones were read by immunoSEQ multiplex PCR, and TCRdb kept only the in-frame ones, dropping some. Here the sample spans around 130,000 clones, under 85% being singletons. Deletions cut 1 base from V and 1 base from J, with 5 bases between. This CDR3 spans 14 amino acids. The germline gives CDR1 LNHDA, CDR2 SQIVND (reference sequence). This clonotype was sampled from a woman between 18 and 30 years old who had been exposed to COVID-19. The chain employs TRBV19 and TRBJ1-3; D unclear. Sample: PBMCs or T cells enriched from blood (not recorded which). CDR3 protein: CASSIVRSGNTIYF. The CDR3 nucleotides are TGTGCCAGTAGTATAGTCAGGTCTGGAAACACCATATATTTT.